This T cell receptor (beta chain) was sequenced during a study of blood T cell repertoires in COVID-19. Turning to the study itself: COVID-19 samples, acute and convalescent, were from the United States, Italy and Spain.

Assignment of participants to cohorts was predicated upon participant-reported clinical history. Method: immunoSEQ multiplex PCR; TCRdb's copy keeps in-frame clones and lacks some. The sample yields fewer than 450,000 clones, 88% seen once. The CDR3 runs to 16 residues. CDR1 SGHKS and CDR2 YYEKEE come from the germline V gene (reference sequence). V lost 3 bases and J lost 0, with 16 bases in between. J is TRBJ2-7 and V is TRBV5-5; no clear D gene. The sample taken for sequencing was PBMCs or T cells enriched from blood (not recorded which). This TCR derives from a woman aged 18-30 years who had recovered from COVID-19. The CDR3 is CASSSQFVTISYEQYF. CDR3 nucleotide sequence: TGTGCCAGCAGCTCCCAGTTCGTTACCATCTCCTACGAGCAGTACTTC.